The next 3 T cell receptor beta chains were all read from a single sample in a study of blood T cell repertoires in COVID-19. Method: immunoSEQ multiplex PCR; TCRdb's copy keeps in-frame clones and lacks some. The sample lists 110,000 or so clones, about 85% occurring once. The material sequenced was peripheral blood. All receptors derive from a man aged 45 to 65 with acute or convalescent COVID-19.

The genes are TRBV6-6 and TRBJ2-7, with 9 bases aligning to TRBD1. Germline V gene lookup returns CDR1 MNHNY and CDR2 SVGAGI (reference sequence). CDR3 length: 13 amino acids. J was trimmed by 7 bases and V by 6 bases; bases with no gene match: 7. The CDR3 DNA follows: TGTGCCAGCAGACAACAGGGGGCAAGTGAGCAGTACGTC. Protein sequence: CASRQQGASEQYV.

This sequence joins TRBV5-1 and TRBJ2-2, with D unclear. Germline CDR1 reads SGHRS; CDR2 reads YFSETQ. Trimming stripped 0 bases from V and 2 bases from J, with 8 bases between. The CDR3 loop spans 15 amino acids. The CDR3 sequence: CASSLGQTNTGELFF. DNA of the CDR3: TGCGCCAGCAGCTTGGGGCAGACAAACACCGGGGAGCTGTTTTTT.

The chain couples TRBV3-1 (or the pseudogene TRBV3-2) to TRBJ1-2; possible D gene TRBD1, 5 bases. In germline, CDR1 is LGHDT, CDR2 YNNKEL (reference sequence). The germline V and J ends were trimmed by 2 bases and 8 bases, with 12 bases remaining between them. This CDR3 spans 13 amino acids. The CDR3 here is CASSQRGIEGYTF. The CDR3 coding sequence is TGTGCCAGCAGCCAACGGGGGATAGAGGGCTACACCTTC.